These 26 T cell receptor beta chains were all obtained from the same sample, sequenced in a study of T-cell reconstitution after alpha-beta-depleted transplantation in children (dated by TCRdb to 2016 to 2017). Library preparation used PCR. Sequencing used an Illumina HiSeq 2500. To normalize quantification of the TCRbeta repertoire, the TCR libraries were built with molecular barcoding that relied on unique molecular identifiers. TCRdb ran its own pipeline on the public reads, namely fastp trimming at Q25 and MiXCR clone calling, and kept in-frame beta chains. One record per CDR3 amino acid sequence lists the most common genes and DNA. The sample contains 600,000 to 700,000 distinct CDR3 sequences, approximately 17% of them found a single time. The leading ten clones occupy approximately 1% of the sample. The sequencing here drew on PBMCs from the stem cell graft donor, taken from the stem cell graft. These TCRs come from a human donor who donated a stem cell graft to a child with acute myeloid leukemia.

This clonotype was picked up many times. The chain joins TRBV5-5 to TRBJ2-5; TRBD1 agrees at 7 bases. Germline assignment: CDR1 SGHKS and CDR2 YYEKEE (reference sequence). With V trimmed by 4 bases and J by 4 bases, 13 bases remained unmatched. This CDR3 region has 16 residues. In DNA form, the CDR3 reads TGTGCCAGCAGCGCTAGCCGGGACAGACCATCAGAGACCCAGTACTTC. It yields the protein CASSASRDRPSETQYF.

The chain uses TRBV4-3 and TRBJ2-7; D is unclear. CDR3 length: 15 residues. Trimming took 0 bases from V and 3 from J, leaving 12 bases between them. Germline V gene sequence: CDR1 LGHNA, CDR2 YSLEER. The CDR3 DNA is TGCGCCAGCAGCCAAGATCGGCAGATTGGCTACGAGCAGTACTTC. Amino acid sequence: CASSQDRQIGYEQYF.

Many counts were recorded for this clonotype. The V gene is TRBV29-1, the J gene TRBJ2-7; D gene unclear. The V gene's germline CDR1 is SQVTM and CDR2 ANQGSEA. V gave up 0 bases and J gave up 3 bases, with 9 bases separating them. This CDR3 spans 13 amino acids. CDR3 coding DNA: TGCAGCGTTGAAGACGGAGATCACTACGAGCAGTACTTC. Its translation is CSVEDGDHYEQYF.

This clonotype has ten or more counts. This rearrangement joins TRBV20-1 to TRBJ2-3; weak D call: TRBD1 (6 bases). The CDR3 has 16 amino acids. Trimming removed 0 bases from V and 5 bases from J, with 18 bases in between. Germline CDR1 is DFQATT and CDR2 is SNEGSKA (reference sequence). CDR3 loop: CSARDKSRGLRDTQYF. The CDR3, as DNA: TGCAGTGCTAGAGATAAGTCCAGGGGTCTTAGAGATACGCAGTATTTT.

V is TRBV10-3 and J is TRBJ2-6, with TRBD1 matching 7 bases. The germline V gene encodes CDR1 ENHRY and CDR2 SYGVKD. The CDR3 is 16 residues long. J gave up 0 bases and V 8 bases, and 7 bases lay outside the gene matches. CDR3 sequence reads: CAIAPDRNSGANVLTF. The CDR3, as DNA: TGTGCCATCGCCCCGGACAGGAACTCTGGGGCCAACGTCCTGACTTTC.

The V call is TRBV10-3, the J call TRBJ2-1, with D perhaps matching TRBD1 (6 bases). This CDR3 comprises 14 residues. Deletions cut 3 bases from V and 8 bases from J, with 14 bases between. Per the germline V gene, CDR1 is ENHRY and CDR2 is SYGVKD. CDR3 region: CAISDRGPGYEQFF. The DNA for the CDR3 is TGTGCCATCAGTGACAGGGGTCCCGGGTATGAGCAGTTCTTC.

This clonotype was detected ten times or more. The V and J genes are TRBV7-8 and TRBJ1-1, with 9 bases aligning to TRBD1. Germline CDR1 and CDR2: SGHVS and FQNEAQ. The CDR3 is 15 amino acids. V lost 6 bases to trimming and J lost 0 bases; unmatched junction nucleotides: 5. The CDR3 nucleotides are TGTGCCAGCAGGCGACAGGGGGGATTGAACACTGAAGCTTTCTTT. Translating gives CASRRQGGLNTEAFF. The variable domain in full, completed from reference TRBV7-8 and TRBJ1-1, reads GAGVSQSPRYKVAKRGQDVALRCDPISGHVSLFWYQQALGQGPEFLTYFQNEAQLDKSGLPSDRFFAERPEGSVSTLKIQRTQQEDSAVYLCASRRQGGLNTEAFFGQGTRLTVV.

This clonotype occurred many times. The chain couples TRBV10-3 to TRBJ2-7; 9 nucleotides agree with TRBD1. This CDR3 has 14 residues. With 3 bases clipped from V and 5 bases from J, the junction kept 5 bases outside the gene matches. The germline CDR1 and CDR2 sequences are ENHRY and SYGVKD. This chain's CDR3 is CAISEGGTGNEQYV. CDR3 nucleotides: TGTGCCATCAGTGAAGGGGGGACAGGGAACGAGCAGTACGTC.

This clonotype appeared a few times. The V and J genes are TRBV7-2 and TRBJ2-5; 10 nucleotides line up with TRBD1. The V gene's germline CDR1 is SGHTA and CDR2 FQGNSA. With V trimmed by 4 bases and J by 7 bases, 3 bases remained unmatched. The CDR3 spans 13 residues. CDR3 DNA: TGTGCCAGCAGCTCGGGACAGGGGTTGACCCAGTACTTC. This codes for CASSSGQGLTQYF.

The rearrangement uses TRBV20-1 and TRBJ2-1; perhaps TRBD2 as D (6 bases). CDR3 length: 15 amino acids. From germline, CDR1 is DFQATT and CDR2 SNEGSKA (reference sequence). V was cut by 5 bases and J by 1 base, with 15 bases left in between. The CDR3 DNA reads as TGCAGTGCTGCCCGACTAGTTCTATCCTACAATGAGCAGTTCTTC. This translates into CSAARLVLSYNEQFF.

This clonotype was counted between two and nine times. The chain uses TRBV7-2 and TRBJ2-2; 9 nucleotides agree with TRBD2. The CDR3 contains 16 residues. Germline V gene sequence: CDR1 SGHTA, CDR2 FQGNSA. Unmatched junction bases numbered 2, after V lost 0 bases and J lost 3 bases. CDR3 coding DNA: TGTGCCAGCAGCTTAGCTGGCGGGGGGGACACCGGGGAGCTGTTTTTT. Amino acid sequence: CASSLAGGGDTGELFF.

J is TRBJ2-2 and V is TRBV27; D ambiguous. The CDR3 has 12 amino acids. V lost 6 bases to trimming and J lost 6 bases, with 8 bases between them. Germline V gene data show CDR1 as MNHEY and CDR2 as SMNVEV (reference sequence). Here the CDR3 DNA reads TGTGCCAGCAGAAGGGCCGCCGGGGAGCTGTTTTTT. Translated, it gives CASRRAAGELFF.

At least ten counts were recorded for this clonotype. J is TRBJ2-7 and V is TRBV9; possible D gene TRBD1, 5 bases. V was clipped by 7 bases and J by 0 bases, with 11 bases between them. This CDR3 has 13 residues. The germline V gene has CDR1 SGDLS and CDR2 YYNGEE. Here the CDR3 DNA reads TGTGCCAGCTCAAAGGGGCACTCCTACGAGCAGTACTTC. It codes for CASSKGHSYEQYF.

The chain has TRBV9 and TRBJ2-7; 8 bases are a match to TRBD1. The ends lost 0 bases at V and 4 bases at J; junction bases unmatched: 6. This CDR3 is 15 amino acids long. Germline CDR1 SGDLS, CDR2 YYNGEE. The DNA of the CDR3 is TGTGCCAGCAGCGTAGATGGGACAGGACGGTACGAGCAGTACTTC. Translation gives CASSVDGTGRYEQYF. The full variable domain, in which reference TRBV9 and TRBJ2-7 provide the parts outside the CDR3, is DSGVTQTPKHLITATGQRVTLRCSPRSGDLSVYWYQQSLDQGLQFLIQYYNGEERAKGNILERFSAQQFPDLHSELNLSSLELGDSALYFCASSVDGTGRYEQYFGPGTRLTVT.

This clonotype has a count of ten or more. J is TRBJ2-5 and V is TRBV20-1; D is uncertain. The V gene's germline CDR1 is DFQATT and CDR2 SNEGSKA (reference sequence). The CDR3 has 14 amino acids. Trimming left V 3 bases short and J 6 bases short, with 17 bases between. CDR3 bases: TGCAGTGCTAGTACCTCATGGACGGTGAAGACCCAGTACTTC. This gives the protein CSASTSWTVKTQYF.

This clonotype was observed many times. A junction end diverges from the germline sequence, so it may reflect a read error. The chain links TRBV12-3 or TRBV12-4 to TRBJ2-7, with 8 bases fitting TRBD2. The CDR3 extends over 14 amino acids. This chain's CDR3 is CASSLGGGTYEQYF. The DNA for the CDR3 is TGTGCCAGCAGCTTAGGCGGGGGGACCTACGAGCAGTACTTC.

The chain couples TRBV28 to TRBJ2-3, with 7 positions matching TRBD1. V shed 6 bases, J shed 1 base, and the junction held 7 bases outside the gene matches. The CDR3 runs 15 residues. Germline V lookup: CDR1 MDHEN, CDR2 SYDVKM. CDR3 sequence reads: CASSSTGVGTDTQYF. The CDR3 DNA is TGTGCCAGCAGCTCCACAGGGGTAGGCACAGATACGCAGTATTTT.

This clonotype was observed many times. The CDR3 here is CSARADRNYEQYF. In DNA form, the CDR3 reads TGCAGTGCTAGAGCTGACAGAAATTACGAGCAGTACTTC. The chain links TRBV20-1 to TRBJ2-7, with D possibly TRBD1 on 5 matching bases. V lost 1 base and J 4 bases, leaving 11 bases between the germline ends. Looked up from germline, CDR1 is DFQATT and CDR2 is SNEGSKA (reference sequence). The CDR3 has 13 amino acids.

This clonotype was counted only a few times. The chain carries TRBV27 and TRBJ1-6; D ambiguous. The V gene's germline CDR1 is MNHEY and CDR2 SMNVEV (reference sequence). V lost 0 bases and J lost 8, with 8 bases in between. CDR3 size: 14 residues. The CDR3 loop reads CASSLSGSYSPLHF. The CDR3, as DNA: TGTGCCAGCAGTTTATCGGGCAGCTATTCACCCCTCCACTTT.

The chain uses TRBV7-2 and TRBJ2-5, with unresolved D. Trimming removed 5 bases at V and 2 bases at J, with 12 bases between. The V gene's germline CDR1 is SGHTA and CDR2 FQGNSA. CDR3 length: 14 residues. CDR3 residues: CASSLNYRQETQYF. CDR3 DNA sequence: TGTGCCAGCAGCCTCAATTACCGACAAGAGACCCAGTACTTC.

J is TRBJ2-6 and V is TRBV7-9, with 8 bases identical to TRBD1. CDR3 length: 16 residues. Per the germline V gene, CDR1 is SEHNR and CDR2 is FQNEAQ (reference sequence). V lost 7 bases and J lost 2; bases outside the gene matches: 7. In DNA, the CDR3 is TGTGCCAGCACCAATTACAGGGGGGCTGGGGCCAACGTCCTGACTTTC. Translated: CASTNYRGAGANVLTF.

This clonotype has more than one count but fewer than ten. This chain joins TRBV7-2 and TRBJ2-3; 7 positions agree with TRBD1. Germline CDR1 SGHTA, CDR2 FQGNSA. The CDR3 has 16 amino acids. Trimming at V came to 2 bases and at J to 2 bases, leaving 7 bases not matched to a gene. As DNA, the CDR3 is TGTGCCAGCAGCTTACAGGGGGTAGGGTTCACAGATACGCAGTATTTT. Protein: CASSLQGVGFTDTQYF.

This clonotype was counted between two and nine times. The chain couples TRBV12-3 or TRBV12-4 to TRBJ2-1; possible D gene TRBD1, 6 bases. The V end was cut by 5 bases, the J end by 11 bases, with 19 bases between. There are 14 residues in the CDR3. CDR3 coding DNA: TGTGCCAGCAGTCTTAGTAGATCAGGGGCCAAGCAGTTCTTC. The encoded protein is CASSLSRSGAKQFF.

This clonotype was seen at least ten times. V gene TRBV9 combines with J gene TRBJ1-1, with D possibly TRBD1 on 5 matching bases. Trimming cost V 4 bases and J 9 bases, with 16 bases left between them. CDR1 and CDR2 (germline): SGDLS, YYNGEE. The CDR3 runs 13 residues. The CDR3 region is CASSPGEEGKAFF. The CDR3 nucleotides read TGTGCCAGCAGCCCGGGGGAGGAGGGGAAAGCTTTCTTT.

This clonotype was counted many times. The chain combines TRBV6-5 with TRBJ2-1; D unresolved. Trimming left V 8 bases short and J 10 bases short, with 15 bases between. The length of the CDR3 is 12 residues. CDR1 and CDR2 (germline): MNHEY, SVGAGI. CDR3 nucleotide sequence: TGTGCCAGCTTTAGTGGGGTGAACGAGCAGTTCTTC. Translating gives CASFSGVNEQFF.

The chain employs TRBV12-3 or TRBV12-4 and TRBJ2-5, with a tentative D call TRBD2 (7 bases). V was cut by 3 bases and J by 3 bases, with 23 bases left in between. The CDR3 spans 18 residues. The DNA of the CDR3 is TGTGCCAGCAGTTTCCGTACGGGGGGCCTCAATACGAAAGAGACCCAGTACTTC. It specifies CASSFRTGGLNTKETQYF.